These T cell receptor beta chains were read from a single sample in a study of cytomegalovirus exposure and HLA in healthy donors. Sequenced by immunoSEQ multiplex PCR; TCRdb stores in-frame clones only, minus some. The data contain some 50,000 clones, 55% to 80% of them singletons. The sequenced sample consisted of PBMCs. These receptor sequences come from a woman aged 50 to 65 in good health and CMV-seropositive. The CDR3 runs from the conserved cysteine through the conserved F or W. The order of the fields is CDR3 protein, CDR3 DNA, clone size, J gene, V gene, D gene. D genes are given only for firm matches. The size entry is marked missing in some rows and otherwise reads once, few, many or a size class.

cdr3_aa: CASSERYTGELFF
cdr3_nt: TGTGCCAGTAGTGAGCGGTACACCGGGGAGCTGTTTTTT
clone_size: few
j_call: TRBJ2-2
v_call: TRBV19
d_call: .

cdr3_aa: CASSQDIRAPRNQPQHF
cdr3_nt: TGTGCCAGCAGCCAAGATATCAGGGCCCCTAGAAATCAGCCCCAGCATTTT
clone_size: .
j_call: TRBJ1-5
v_call: TRBV4-2
d_call: .

cdr3_aa: CASRESGQRTYGYTF
cdr3_nt: TGTGCCAGTCGTGAATCGGGACAGAGAACATATGGCTACACCTTC
clone_size: .
j_call: TRBJ1-2
v_call: TRBV19
d_call: TRBD1

cdr3_aa: CASRARRGAQETQYF
cdr3_nt: TGTGCCAGCAGGGCGCGACGGGGGGCTCAAGAGACCCAGTACTTC
clone_size: .
j_call: TRBJ2-5
v_call: TRBV11-2
d_call: .

cdr3_aa: CASSLVGTSGGPPYEQYF
cdr3_nt: TGTGCCAGCAGCTTGGTGGGGACTAGCGGGGGCCCTCCCTACGAGCAGTACTTC
clone_size: .
j_call: TRBJ2-7
v_call: TRBV13
d_call: TRBD2

cdr3_aa: CSVTGNVFYNEQFF
cdr3_nt: TGCAGCGTGACAGGGAATGTTTTCTACAATGAGCAGTTCTTC
clone_size: .
j_call: TRBJ2-1
v_call: TRBV29-1
d_call: TRBD1

cdr3_aa: CASSQRDSVGDEQYF
cdr3_nt: TGTGCCAGCAGCCAAAGGGACAGCGTTGGGGATGAGCAGTACTTC
clone_size: .
j_call: TRBJ2-7
v_call: TRBV4-2
d_call: TRBD1

cdr3_aa: CASSQGGLAGSGELFF
cdr3_nt: TGTGCCAGCAGCCAAGGGGGACTAGCGGGCAGCGGGGAGCTGTTTTTT
clone_size: .
j_call: TRBJ2-2
v_call: TRBV4-2
d_call: TRBD2

cdr3_aa: CASSPTGTSTYEQYF
cdr3_nt: TGTGCCAGCAGCCCTACCGGGACTAGCACCTACGAGCAGTACTTC
clone_size: .
j_call: TRBJ2-7
v_call: TRBV5-4
d_call: TRBD2

cdr3_aa: CASRETGNTGNQPQHF
cdr3_nt: TGTGCCAGCAGAGAAACAGGGAATACAGGCAATCAGCCCCAGCATTTT
clone_size: few
j_call: TRBJ1-5
v_call: TRBV6-1
d_call: .

cdr3_aa: CASSPGQGASGELFF
cdr3_nt: TGTGCCAGCTCACCGGGACAGGGGGCCTCCGGGGAGCTGTTTTTT
clone_size: .
j_call: TRBJ2-2
v_call: TRBV18
d_call: TRBD1